This T cell receptor beta chain derives from a study of blood T cell repertoires in COVID-19. Study-level information: The United States, Italy and Spain were the sources of the acute and convalescent COVID-19 samples. Nucleic acid was either cDNA or gDNA, and it came from T cells, B-cell-depleted T cells, or PBMCs.

V shed 0 bases and J shed 8 bases, with 14 bases lying between them. CDR3 length: 14 residues. Germline assignment: CDR1 MGHRA and CDR2 YSYEKL. In the original processing: Amplification of reference gene primers provided the estimated nucleated cell counts. Only in-frame clones appear in the TCRdb table, and some are missing; sequencing was by immunoSEQ multiplex PCR. The V and J calls and clone size are taken from that table; D and trimming were inferred from the DNA. The sample has about 81,000 clones, around 92% seen once; the top ten hold roughly 2%. The TCR comes from a woman aged 45-59 years in a cohort sampled during active COVID-19. Sequencing was done on a sample of peripheral blood. J is TRBJ2-7 and V is TRBV4-1; tentative D call: TRBD1 (6 bases). In nucleotides, the CDR3 is TGCGCCAGCAGCCAAGAACTCAGAAGGGACAAGCAGTACTTC. This sequence encodes CASSQELRRDKQYF.